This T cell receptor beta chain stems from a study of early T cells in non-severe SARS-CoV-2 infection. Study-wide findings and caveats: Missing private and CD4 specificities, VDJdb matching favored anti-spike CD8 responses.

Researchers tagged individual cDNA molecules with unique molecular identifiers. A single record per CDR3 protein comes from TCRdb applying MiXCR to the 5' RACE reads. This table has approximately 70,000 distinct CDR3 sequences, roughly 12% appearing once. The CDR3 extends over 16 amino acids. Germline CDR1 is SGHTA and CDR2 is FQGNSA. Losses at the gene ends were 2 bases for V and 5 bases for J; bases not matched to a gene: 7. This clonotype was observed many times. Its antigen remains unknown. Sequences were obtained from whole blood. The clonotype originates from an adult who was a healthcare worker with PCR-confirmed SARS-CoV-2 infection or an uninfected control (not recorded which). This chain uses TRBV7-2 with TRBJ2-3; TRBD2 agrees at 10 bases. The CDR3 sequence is CASSLSSAGGEDTQYF. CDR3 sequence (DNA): TGTGCCAGCAGCTTATCATCAGCGGGAGGGGAAGATACGCAGTATTTT.